This entry is about one T cell receptor (beta chain). Its antigen is still unknown. The sample belongs to a study of OX40 agonist ivuxolimab in advanced cancers. Overall study: One hepatocellular carcinoma and two cutaneous melanoma patients partially responded.

Collection of blood occurred at baseline, at cycle 4 day 1, and at cycle 7 day 1. With V trimmed by 0 bases and J by 5 bases, 0 bases remained unmatched. The germline V gene encodes CDR1 MNHEY and CDR2 SVGAGI. The CDR3 spans 13 residues. Profiled with immunoSEQ multiplex PCR; TCRdb holds only in-frame clones, not every one. The sample includes about 59,000 clones, 80% to 90% of them seen just once. Notes on the study in general: Partial responders at 0.1-3.0 mg/kg had among the lowest clonal expansion. Which antigen the expanded peripheral T cells recognized is unknown.

The sample here was CD4+ or CD8+ T cells sorted from blood, taken in a trial of the OX40 agonist ivuxolimab. This clonotype originated in an adult with an advanced solid tumor such as melanoma, head and neck, liver or kidney cancer. The rearrangement uses TRBV6-5 and TRBJ2-5, with 7 bases matching TRBD1. CDR3 residues: CASSYSTGETQYF. The DNA of the CDR3 is TGTGCCAGCAGTTACTCGACAGGGGAGACCCAGTACTTC.